Below, 14 T cell receptor beta chains from the same sample are listed, as sequenced in a study of siplizumab effects on memory and regulatory T cells. Produced via immunoSEQ multiplex PCR; TCRdb's table is partial and in-frame only. Of 70,000 to 90,000 clones listed, roughly 93% are singletons. The material sequenced was CD8+ T cells sorted from blood. The source is a human donor in good health.

This clone was observed a single time. In the same sample, other DNA sequences code for this CDR3. CDR3 in DNA: TGTGCCAGCAGCTCCGGGACATCAGCCTACGAGCAGTACTTC. Its translation: CASSSGTSAYEQYF. The chain carries TRBV5-6 and TRBJ2-7; a possible D gene is TRBD1 (6 bases). The CDR3 has 14 amino acids. The V and J ends lost 3 bases and 2 bases respectively, with 12 bases between them. The V gene's germline CDR1 is SGHDT and CDR2 YYEEEE.

The J gene is TRBJ1-2, the V gene TRBV19, with 7 bases fitting TRBD1. CDR1 is LNHDA, CDR2 SQIVND, per germline (reference sequence). V shed 6 bases, J shed 2 bases, and the junction held 6 bases outside the gene matches. This CDR3 is built from 14 residues. CDR3 sequence reads: CASRPGTENYGYTF. Here the CDR3 DNA reads TGTGCCAGTAGACCCGGGACAGAAAACTATGGCTACACCTTC.

This sequence joins TRBV11-2 and TRBJ1-2, with D possibly being TRBD1 (6 bases). Trimming pared 10 bases from V and 4 bases from J, leaving 13 bases between. The germline CDR1 and CDR2 sequences are SGHAT and FQNNGV. This CDR3 is built from 12 residues. The CDR3 bases are TGTGCCACCCGGGGGGGGGCCTATGGCTACACCTTC. It specifies CATRGGAYGYTF. Full variable domain (remainder filled in from reference TRBV11-2 and TRBJ1-2): EAGVAQSPRYKIIEKRQSVAFWCNPISGHATLYWYQQILGQGPKLLIQFQNNGVVDDSQLPKDRFSAERLKGVDSTLKIQPAKLEDSAVYLCATRGGAYGYTFGSGTRLTVV.

This sequence joins TRBV6-5 and TRBJ2-7; no reliable D call. The CDR3 is 15 amino acids. Per the germline V gene, CDR1 is MNHEY and CDR2 is SVGAGI. Trimming stripped 2 bases from V and 3 bases from J, with 14 bases between. Here the CDR3 DNA reads TGTGCCAGCAGTTACAGGGCAGGCCCCGGCTACGAGCAGTACTTC. Translated, it gives CASSYRAGPGYEQYF.

This rearrangement joins TRBV9 to TRBJ2-2; perhaps TRBD2 as D (7 bases). CDR1 SGDLS and CDR2 YYNGEE come from the germline V gene. The V end lost 4 bases, the J end lost 1 base, and 11 bases lay between the germline ends. This CDR3 is 15 amino acids long. CDR3 in amino acids: CASSSGGQNTGELFF. The CDR3 region has the DNA TGTGCCAGCAGCTCCGGGGGGCAGAACACCGGGGAGCTGTTTTTT.

This clone has only one observation. This chain links TRBV4-3 with TRBJ1-6; 7 bases agree with TRBD1. This CDR3 is built from 16 residues. CDR1 is LGHNA and CDR2 is YSLEER in the germline V gene. Trimming took 0 bases from V and 6 from J; bases not matched to a gene: 5. CDR3 nucleotides: TGCGCCAGCAGCCAAGACTCAGGGGGTACTAATTCACCCCTCCACTTT. Protein sequence: CASSQDSGGTNSPLHF.

This chain links TRBV6-5 with TRBJ1-2; 7 bases are shared with TRBD1. The CDR3 extends over 12 amino acids. Per germline, CDR1 MNHEY and CDR2 SVGAGI. Trimming took 6 bases from V and 4 from J; bases not matched to a gene: 2. The CDR3 protein is CASSPGGYGYTF. The DNA for the CDR3 is TGTGCCAGCAGCCCAGGGGGCTATGGCTACACCTTC.

This clone was seen once. The V and J genes are TRBV27 and TRBJ2-7; 12 bases line up with TRBD1. Trimming removed 2 bases from V and 12 bases from J; junction bases left unmatched: 8. Germline CDR1 and CDR2: MNHEY and SMNVEV (reference sequence). The length of the CDR3 is 14 residues. DNA of the CDR3: TGTGCCAGCAGTTTAACCGGGACAGGGGGCGAATTGTACTTC. The encoded protein is CASSLTGTGGELYF.

This clone appeared a single time. V usage is TRBV23-1 and J usage is TRBJ2-3; 12 bases line up with TRBD1. TRBV23-1 is annotated as an ORF whose role is uncertain. J was trimmed by 4 bases and V by 0 bases; bases with no gene match: 5. CDR3 length: 17 residues. The CDR3 spells CASSQSGDRGRADTQYF. The CDR3 bases are TGCGCCAGCAGTCAATCGGGGGACAGGGGGCGGGCAGATACGCAGTATTTT.

The chain uses TRBV19 and TRBJ1-1; D gene uncertain. The CDR3 has 16 amino acids. The germline CDR1 and CDR2 sequences are LNHDA and SQIVND (reference sequence). V dropped 1 base and J dropped 4 bases, with 16 bases sitting between them. The CDR3 region has the DNA TGTGCCAGTAGTATAGGGGATCGGGGAATTTTCACTGAAGCTTTCTTT. Its protein product is CASSIGDRGIFTEAFF.

Of note for this clone: The likely explanation is a read error, given a far larger clone one base away. Other DNA variants within this sample encode the same CDR3. The genes are TRBV5-1 and TRBJ1-2; D possibly corresponds to TRBD1 (5 bases). Germline values: CDR1 SGHRS, CDR2 YFSETQ. The CDR3 spans 13 residues. The ends were cut back, 1 base at V and 6 bases at J, with 10 bases in the middle. CDR3 coding DNA: TGCGCCAGCAGCTTGAATCAGGGCCATGGCTACACCTTC. Its protein product is CASSLNQGHGYTF.

The V gene is TRBV7-6, the J gene TRBJ1-1, with D maybe TRBD1 (6 bases). The ends were cut back, 6 bases at V and 5 bases at J, with 10 bases in the middle. Per the germline V gene, CDR1 is SGHVS and CDR2 is FNYEAQ. The CDR3 contains 12 residues. The CDR3 nucleotides read TGTGCCAGCAGTCCCGGACAGACTGAAGCTTTCTTT. It codes for CASSPGQTEAFF.

The chain uses TRBV7-3 and TRBJ2-3; D is perhaps TRBD1 or TRBD2 (6 bases each). Germline lookup yields CDR1 SGHTA and CDR2 FQGTGA. There are 14 residues in the CDR3. V was clipped by 1 base and J by 4 bases, with 9 bases between them. DNA for the CDR3: TGTGCCAGCAGCTTAATCGGGGGCCCAGATACGCAGTATTTT. Translation gives CASSLIGGPDTQYF.

The rearrangement links TRBV6-1 to TRBJ2-7, with TRBD1 matching over 8 bases. In germline, CDR1 is MNHNS, CDR2 SASEGT. CDR3 size: 13 residues. V shed 4 bases, J shed 5 bases, and the junction held 4 bases outside the gene matches. CDR3 sequence: CASSAWTGNEQYF. The CDR3 DNA reads TGTGCCAGCAGTGCTTGGACAGGGAACGAGCAGTACTTC.